These T cell receptor beta chains were read from a single sample in a study of graft-versus-host responses after intestinal transplantation. Data came from immunoSEQ multiplex PCR; TCRdb stores just in-frame clones and leaves some out. The repertoire has nearly 4,500 clones, over 70% of them found once; the top ten carry roughly 15%. Sequencing was performed on ileum tissue, taken around 340 days after intestinal transplantation. The source of these receptors is a human patient who received an intestinal transplant, so some T cells may come from the graft donor. CDR3s include the opening cysteine and the closing phenylalanine or tryptophan. The D gene is left open where the match is weak.

-	TRBJ2-1	TRBV19	CASKSGRRDNEQFF
TRBD1	TRBJ1-5	TRBV27	CASSLIGRGGNQPQHF
TRBD1	TRBJ2-7	TRBV7-9	CASRGDRTYEQYF
TRBD1	TRBJ1-3	TRBV5-5	CASSLTTTGGPGNTIYF
TRBD1	TRBJ1-6	TRBV9	CASSLTGDYNSPLHF
TRBD2	TRBJ2-5	TRBV7-8	CASSLVWRGAGETQYF
-	TRBJ2-5	TRBV11-2	CASSLVSSSGETQYF
TRBD1	TRBJ2-7	TRBV5-4	CASSGGTGGRAGVNEQYF
-	TRBJ2-1	TRBV27	CASTPLAGNGEQFF
-	TRBJ1-1	TRBV9	CASSVEARYGGEAFF
TRBD1	TRBJ2-7	TRBV10-3	CAISRGQEISYEQYF
TRBD1	TRBJ2-1	TRBV2	CASRELTGSNEQFF
-	TRBJ1-5	TRBV2	CASRLTGDGNQPQHF
-	TRBJ2-3	TRBV7-3	CASSTRGSEDTQYF
TRBD2	TRBJ2-5	TRBV7-2	CASSPPGRGGVETQYF
TRBD1	TRBJ1-2	TRBV15	CATSDREDYGYTF
TRBD1	TRBJ2-7	TRBV28	CASSFTGGPYEQYF
-	TRBJ2-7	TRBV5-4	CASRAGNYEQYF
-	TRBJ1-1	TRBV9	CASSPRGNTEAFF
TRBD1	TRBJ2-3	TRBV7-9	CASSRGRGRGTDTQYF
TRBD2	TRBJ2-1	TRBV27	CASSWSLRGGGNEQLF
TRBD2	TRBJ2-5	TRBV5-1	CASSLAGLAGRSIGNRETQYF
TRBD2	TRBJ2-3	TRBV2	CASSGRAGVTDTQYF
TRBD1	TRBJ1-4	TRBV2	CASRMTGVGEKLFF
-	TRBJ2-1	TRBV6-5	CASSYSPTSSYNEQFF
TRBD2	TRBJ2-5	TRBV5-1	CASSLGRGSQETQYF
TRBD1	TRBJ1-1	TRBV19	CASSLGQGNTEAFF